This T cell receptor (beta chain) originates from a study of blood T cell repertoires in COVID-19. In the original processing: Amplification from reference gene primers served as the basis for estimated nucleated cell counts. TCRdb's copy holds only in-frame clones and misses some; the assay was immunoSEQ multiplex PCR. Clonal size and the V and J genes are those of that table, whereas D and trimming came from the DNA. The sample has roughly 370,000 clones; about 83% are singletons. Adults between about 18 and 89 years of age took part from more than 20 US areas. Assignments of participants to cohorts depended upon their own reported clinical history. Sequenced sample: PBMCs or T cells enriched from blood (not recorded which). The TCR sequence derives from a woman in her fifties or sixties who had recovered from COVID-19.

CDR3 in amino acids: CASSPTTGSYEQYF. CDR3 bases: TGTGCCAGCAGTCCAACGACAGGCTCCTACGAGCAGTACTTC. The chain links TRBV2 to TRBJ2-7, with D perhaps matching TRBD1 (6 bases). The CDR3 is made up of 14 amino acids. Germline assignment: CDR1 SNHLY and CDR2 FYNNEI. Trimming left V 5 bases short and J 0 bases short, with 11 bases between.